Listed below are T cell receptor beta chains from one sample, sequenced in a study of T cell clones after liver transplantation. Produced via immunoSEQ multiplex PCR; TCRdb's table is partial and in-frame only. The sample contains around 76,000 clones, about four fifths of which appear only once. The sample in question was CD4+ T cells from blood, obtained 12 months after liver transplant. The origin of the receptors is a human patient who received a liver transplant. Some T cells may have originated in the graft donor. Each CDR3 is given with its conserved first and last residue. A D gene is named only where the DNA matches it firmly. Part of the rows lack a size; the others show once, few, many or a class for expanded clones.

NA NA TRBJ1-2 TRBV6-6 CASSYSGQGGGYTF TGTGCCAGCAGTTACTCGGGGCAGGGTGGAGGCTACACCTTC
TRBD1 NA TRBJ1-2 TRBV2 CASSGSGGSGQGASGYGYTF TGTGCCAGCAGTGGGAGTGGTGGTTCGGGACAGGGGGCTTCGGGCTATGGCTACACCTTC
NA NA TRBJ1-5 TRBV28 CASSLSRGNQPQHF TGTGCCAGCAGTTTATCCCGAGGCAATCAGCCCCAGCATTTT
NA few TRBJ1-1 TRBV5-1 CASSFTHGGPMNTEAFF TGCGCCAGCAGCTTTACGCACGGGGGCCCTATGAACACTGAAGCTTTCTTT
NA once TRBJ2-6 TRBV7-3 CASSLRPLSGANVLTF TGTGCCAGCAGCTTACGCCCTCTCTCTGGGGCCAACGTCCTGACTTTC
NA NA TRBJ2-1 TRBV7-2 CASSLMRNEQFF TGTGCCAGCAGCTTAATGAGGAATGAGCAGTTCTTC
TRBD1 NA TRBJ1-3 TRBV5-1 CASSPTGVHGNTIYF TGCGCCAGCAGCCCCACAGGGGTTCATGGAAACACCATATATTTT
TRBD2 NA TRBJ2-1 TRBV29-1 CSARGLAGGVQFF TGCAGCGCCAGGGGGCTAGCGGGAGGTGTGCAGTTCTTC
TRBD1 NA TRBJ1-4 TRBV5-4 CASSWSGTDEKLFF TGTGCCAGCAGCTGGTCCGGGACAGATGAAAAACTGTTTTTT
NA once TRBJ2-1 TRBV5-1 CASSFRADSSYNEQFF TGCGCCAGCAGCTTCCGAGCGGACAGCTCCTACAATGAGCAGTTCTTC
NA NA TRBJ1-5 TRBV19 CASTWGSNQPQHF TGTGCCAGTACTTGGGGTAGCAATCAGCCCCAGCATTTT
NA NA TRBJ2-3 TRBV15 CATSRDRTDTQYF TGTGCCACCAGCAGAGATAGGACAGATACGCAGTATTTT
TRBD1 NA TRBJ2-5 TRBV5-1 CASSRYRGPQETQYF TGCGCCAGCAGCCGTTACAGGGGACCTCAAGAGACCCAGTACTTC
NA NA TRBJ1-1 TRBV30 CAWSHIEGGRTEAFF TGTGCCTGGAGCCACATAGAGGGGGGAAGGACTGAAGCTTTCTTT
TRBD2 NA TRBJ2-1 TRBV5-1 CASSPWTSGTRDEQFF TGCGCCAGCAGCCCCTGGACTAGCGGGACCAGAGATGAGCAGTTCTTC
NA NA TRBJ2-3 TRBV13 CASSFGLNRDTQYF TGTGCCAGCAGCTTCGGACTAAATCGAGATACGCAGTATTTT
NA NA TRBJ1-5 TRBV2 CASSPGHTQPQHF TGTGCCAGCAGCCCAGGGCATACCCAGCCCCAGCATTTT
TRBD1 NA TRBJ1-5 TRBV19 CASSNSPGTEINQPQHF TGTGCCAGTAGTAACTCCCCAGGGACAGAAATCAATCAGCCCCAGCATTTT
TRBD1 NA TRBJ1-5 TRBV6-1 CASKTGGSGNQPQHF TGTGCCAGCAAGACAGGGGGTTCGGGCAATCAGCCCCAGCATTTT
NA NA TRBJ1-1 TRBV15 CATSRAGVGRGAFF TGTGCCACCAGCAGAGCTGGAGTGGGACGAGGGGCTTTCTTT
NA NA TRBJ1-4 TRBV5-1 CASSTTNEKLFF TGCGCCAGCTCCACAACTAATGAAAAACTGTTTTTT
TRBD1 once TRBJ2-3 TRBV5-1 CASSRLAGTGKTDTQYF TGCGCCAGCAGCCGACTGGCCGGGACAGGGAAGACAGATACGCAGTATTTT
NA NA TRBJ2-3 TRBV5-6 CASSLRRSTDTQYF TGTGCCAGCAGCTTGAGGAGGAGCACAGATACGCAGTATTTT